This T cell receptor (beta chain) comes out of a study of blood T cell repertoires in COVID-19. Across the whole study: Specimens from acute and convalescent COVID-19 originated in the United States, Italy and Spain.

This clone has only one observation. Patients at the Seattle site were enrolled during active infection and followed longitudinally. V trimming: 2 bases; J trimming: 14 bases; junction bases outside the gene matches: 11. Germline V gene sequence: CDR1 LGHDT, CDR2 YNNKEL (reference sequence). The CDR3 has 13 residues. The data were produced by immunoSEQ multiplex PCR, yet TCRdb's version contains in-frame clones alone and is incomplete. The sample shows about 210,000 clones, about 80% of them seen only once. This chain uses TRBV3-1 (or the pseudogene TRBV3-2) with TRBJ1-1; 7 bases map to TRBD1. This sequence originates from a woman of 80 years or more with COVID-19, enrolled during active disease. Sequencing was carried out using peripheral blood. The CDR3 sequence: CASSQIGQAGIFF. The CDR3 DNA follows: TGTGCCAGCAGCCAAATCGGACAGGCCGGGATATTCTTT.